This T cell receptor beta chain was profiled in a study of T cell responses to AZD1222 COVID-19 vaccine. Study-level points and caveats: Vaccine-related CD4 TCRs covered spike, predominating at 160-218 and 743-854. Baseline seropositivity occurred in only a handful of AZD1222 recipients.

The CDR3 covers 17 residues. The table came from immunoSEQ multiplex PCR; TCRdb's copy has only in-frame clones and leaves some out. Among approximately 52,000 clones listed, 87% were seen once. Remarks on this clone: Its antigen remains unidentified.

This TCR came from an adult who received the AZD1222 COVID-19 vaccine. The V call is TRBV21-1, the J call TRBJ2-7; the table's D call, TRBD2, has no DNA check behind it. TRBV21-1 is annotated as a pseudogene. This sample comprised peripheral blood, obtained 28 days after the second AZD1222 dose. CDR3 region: CASSKAFGGGQSYEQYF. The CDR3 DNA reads TGTGCCAGCAGCAAAGCCTTCGGAGGAGGCCAGTCCTACGAGCAGTACTTC.